This T cell receptor beta chain was recorded in a study of T cells in Graves' hyperthyroidism and ophthalmopathy. Study outcomes and limitations: Blood held most thyroid clonotypes expanded above 0.001 frequency.

Amplification yielded TCR beta CDR3 regions, with RNA transcripts as the source. TCR CDR3 regions were first amplified by RT-PCR with HTBI primers. Each CDR3 protein gets one entry after TCRdb re-called the multiplex PCR reads with MiXCR. The sample contains 750,000 to 900,000 distinct CDR3 sequences, 35% to 40% of which appear only once. A remark on this clonotype: The antigen remains unidentified.

Germline V CDR1 and CDR2: WSHSY, SAAADI. V was clipped by 7 bases and J by 7 bases, with 14 bases between them. The CDR3 length is 12 residues. Diagnosis of hyperthyroidism was new in patients aged 18 to 65, and its duration was under 2 months. The V call is TRBV10-2, the J call TRBJ2-7; either TRBD1 or TRBD2 may supply D (6 bases each). The sequence derives from a man aged 18 to 30 with Graves' hyperthyroidism. The sample was blood. The CDR3 DNA follows: TGCGCCAGCAATAGACGAGGGGGGGAGCAGTACTTC. Encoded protein: CASNRRGGEQYF.